This T cell receptor (beta chain) derives from a study of cytomegalovirus exposure and HLA in healthy donors. The study, taken as a whole, reports: Relative to equally common others, HLA-associated TCR beta chains showed greater clonal expansion in a later analysis. TCR association rates varied by HLA locus in a later analysis, with DRB1 highest and HLA-C lowest. CMV antigen specificity of a few CMV-associated chains was confirmed in vitro. Associated with HLA alleles at 0.05 false discovery rate in a later analysis were 16,951 TCR beta sequences.

On this clone: Its antigen is currently unknown.

This CDR3 has 16 amino acids. V lost 2 bases to trimming and J lost 4 bases, with 15 bases between them. The germline gives CDR1 LNHDA, CDR2 SQIVND (reference sequence). PCR employed 60 Vbeta and 13 Jbeta primers. Sequenced by immunoSEQ multiplex PCR; TCRdb stores in-frame clones only, minus some. The repertoire has some 120,000 clones, 75% to 85% of them found once; the top ten carry 1%. The sequencing input was PBMCs. This sequence joins TRBV19 and TRBJ1-5, with D maybe TRBD1 (5 bases). This sequence originates from a man between 35 and 55 years old in good health and CMV-seronegative. CDR3 region: CASSIISTANNQPQHF. The CDR3 nucleotides are TGTGCCAGTAGTATAATTTCGACAGCCAATAATCAGCCCCAGCATTTT.